One T cell receptor (beta chain) is described in this entry. This specimen comes from a study of blood T cell repertoires in COVID-19. The data were produced by immunoSEQ multiplex PCR, yet TCRdb's version contains in-frame clones alone and is incomplete. The sample lists about 210,000 clones, 80% to 90% occurring once. Participants were aged 18 to 89 years, lived in some 23 US areas, and enrolled virtually. Participants' reported clinical history set cohort assignment. Before being deemed recovered, Cohort 3 donors had two negative PCRs, clearance, or symptom resolution. Germline CDR1 reads SGHTA; CDR2 reads FQGNSA. V was clipped by 6 bases and J by 4 bases, with 12 bases between them. The CDR3 totals 13 residues.

The rearrangement links TRBV7-2 to TRBJ1-2; a weak D match, TRBD1 (5 bases). Sample: PBMCs or T cells enriched from blood (not recorded which). The sequence was collected from a man aged 35-49 years who had recovered from COVID-19. In DNA form, the CDR3 reads TGTGCCAGCAGAAACCCGGGGGTCTATGGCTACACCTTC. Protein sequence: CASRNPGVYGYTF.